The 27 T cell receptor beta chains in this list originate from one sample, sequenced in a study of graft-versus-host responses after intestinal transplantation. The data were produced by immunoSEQ multiplex PCR, yet TCRdb's version contains in-frame clones alone and is incomplete. The table records tens of thousands of clones, approximately 92% of them present only once. These receptors have no identified antigens. Sequencing was performed on unstimulated CD8+ T cells sorted from spleen or lymph node cells, taken before transplant. These receptors were collected from a human donor who was the organ donor for an intestinal transplant.

The chain uses TRBV4-1 and TRBJ2-2; possible D gene TRBD1, 5 bases. Germline CDR1 reads MGHRA; CDR2 reads YSYEKL. CDR3 length equals 15 residues. Trimming pared 3 bases from V and 2 bases from J, leaving 10 bases between. The CDR3 sequence is CASSHPGYNTGELFF. The CDR3 DNA reads TGCGCCAGCAGCCATCCAGGGTATAACACCGGGGAGCTGTTTTTT.

This clone was seen only a few times. This chain connects TRBV5-6 to TRBJ2-7; D might be TRBD2 (6 bases). Germline assignment: CDR1 SGHDT and CDR2 YYEEEE. The CDR3 sequence is 14 residues long. V shed 4 bases and J shed 3 bases, with 14 bases lying between them. CDR3 in amino acids: CASSERGGFYEQYF. DNA for the CDR3: TGTGCCAGCAGCGAGCGAGGAGGGTTCTACGAGCAGTACTTC.

V is TRBV5-5 and J is TRBJ1-5; TRBD1 is a possible D gene (5 bases). The length of the CDR3 is 15 residues. CDR1 and CDR2 (germline): SGHKS, YYEKEE (reference sequence). The V and J ends lost 0 bases and 5 bases respectively, with 12 bases between them. CDR3 DNA sequence: TGTGCCAGCAGCTTGGTGGGGCAGGGCTATCAGCCCCAGCATTTT. This sequence encodes CASSLVGQGYQPQHF.

This clone has only one observation. V and J are TRBV7-9 and TRBJ2-1; TRBD2 is a possible D gene (6 bases). Germline values: CDR1 SEHNR, CDR2 FQNEAQ (reference sequence). The V end lost 5 bases, the J end lost 6 bases, and 14 bases lay between the germline ends. This CDR3 region has 14 residues. This CDR3 reads CASSPRGLSNEQFF. CDR3 DNA: TGTGCCAGCAGCCCCCGGGGACTTTCCAATGAGCAGTTCTTC.

The CDR3: CASSQDQFFEQFF. CDR3 sequence (DNA): TGTGCCAGCAGCCAAGATCAGTTTTTTGAGCAGTTCTTC. The chain joins TRBV14 to TRBJ2-1; D gene ambiguous. The germline V and J ends were trimmed by 0 bases and 9 bases, with 9 bases remaining between them. The CDR3 is made up of 13 amino acids. Per the germline V gene, CDR1 is SGHDN and CDR2 is FVKESK.

The chain is built from TRBV27 and TRBJ2-1; 10 nucleotides line up with TRBD2. With 5 bases clipped from V and 7 bases from J, the junction kept 8 bases outside the gene matches. The CDR3 length is 15 residues. Per germline, CDR1 MNHEY and CDR2 SMNVEV (reference sequence). CDR3 nucleotides: TGTGCCAGCAGTAGTCTGGCTAGCGGGAGTAATGAGCAGTTCTTC. It translates to CASSSLASGSNEQFF.

The genes are TRBV4-1 and TRBJ2-1, with TRBD2 identical over 11 bases. V gave up 1 base and J gave up 8 bases; unmatched junction bases: 7. The CDR3 length is 16 residues. CDR1 and CDR2 (germline): MGHRA, YSYEKL. CDR3 sequence: CASSQVTSGGEDEQFF. The CDR3 nucleotides read TGCGCCAGCAGCCAAGTTACTAGCGGGGGCGAGGATGAGCAGTTCTTC.

This clone was detected only once. An end of the junction differs from the germline gene, which may be a read error. The V and J genes are TRBV7-7 and TRBJ2-3, with 12 positions matching TRBD2. The germline V gene encodes CDR1 SSHAT and CDR2 FNYEAQ (reference sequence). The CDR3 is made up of 18 amino acids. CDR3 amino acids: CASSPTQLLAGGPDTQYF. CDR3 DNA sequence: TGTGCTAGCAGCCCAACCCAACTTCTAGCGGGGGGGCCTGATACGCAGTATTTT.

V is TRBV27 and J is TRBJ2-4, with a tentative D call TRBD2 (6 bases). Germline V CDR1 and CDR2: MNHEY, SMNVEV (reference sequence). This CDR3 spans 16 amino acids. The V gene lost 6 bases and the J gene lost 8 bases, with 23 bases spanning the gap. As DNA, the CDR3 is TGTGCCAGCAGACCCTGGAAGGGACCGGGGGTCGACATTCAGTACTTC. Amino acid sequence: CASRPWKGPGVDIQYF.

This clone was detected once. As DNA, the CDR3 is TGCGCCAGCAGCCCCCGGACAGGAAGGCGGGAAGATACGCAGTATTTT. Translating gives CASSPRTGRREDTQYF. This rearrangement joins TRBV4-1 to TRBJ2-3; weak D call: TRBD1 (7 bases). The CDR3 is 16 residues long. Germline CDR1 MGHRA, CDR2 YSYEKL. Trimming removed 4 bases from V and 5 bases from J, with 19 bases in between.

The chain recombines TRBV2 with TRBJ2-5, with D uncertain. CDR1 and CDR2 from the germline V gene are SNHLY and FYNNEI. This CDR3 has 14 amino acids. V gave up 1 base and J gave up 1 base, with 7 bases separating them. The CDR3 sequence is CASSEGNSQETQYF. DNA of the CDR3: TGTGCCAGCAGTGAAGGTAACAGCCAAGAGACCCAGTACTTC.

This chain uses TRBV27 with TRBJ2-5; a possible D gene is TRBD2 (5 bases). V gave up 3 bases and J gave up 2 bases, with 13 bases separating them. Germline CDR1 MNHEY, CDR2 SMNVEV (reference sequence). The CDR3 length is 15 residues. CDR3 protein: CASSFSARLQETQYF. The CDR3 DNA is TGTGCCAGCAGTTTTTCGGCGAGACTACAAGAGACCCAGTACTTC.

V gene TRBV27 combines with J gene TRBJ1-5; 8 positions agree with TRBD1. The length of the CDR3 is 15 residues. CDR1 is MNHEY and CDR2 is SMNVEV in the germline V gene (reference sequence). V was clipped by 5 bases and J by 6 bases; unmatched bases: 9. The CDR3: CASSTNRGASQPQHF. CDR3 coding DNA: TGTGCCAGCAGTACCAACAGGGGGGCGAGTCAGCCCCAGCATTTT.

The CDR3 protein is CATRGGTALVEQYF. In nucleotides, the CDR3 is TGTGCCACACGGGGGGGGACCGCCCTAGTTGAGCAGTACTTC. This rearrangement joins TRBV10-3 to TRBJ2-7; 8 bases fit TRBD2. The CDR3 covers 14 residues. The J segment lost 7 bases and the V segment lost 10 bases, leaving 15 bases of the junction unmatched. Germline lookup yields CDR1 ENHRY and CDR2 SYGVKD.

The sample holds one count of this clone. The gene calls are TRBV28 and TRBJ2-3; D possibly corresponds to TRBD2 (6 bases). Germline V gene lookup returns CDR1 MDHEN and CDR2 SYDVKM. V lost 5 bases, J lost 2 bases, and 20 bases lay in between. The CDR3 contains 17 residues. The CDR3 here is CASSRRDSFLHTDTQYF. CDR3 DNA sequence: TGTGCCAGCAGTCGACGGGACTCCTTCTTACACACAGATACGCAGTATTTT.

The CDR3 region is CASSPGGPTDTQYF. CDR3 in DNA: TGTGCCAGCAGTCCGGGGGGACCCACAGATACGCAGTATTTT. The chain links TRBV28 to TRBJ2-3; 7 nucleotides align to TRBD2. Trimming removed 5 bases from V and 2 bases from J; junction bases left unmatched: 4. Germline V gene lookup returns CDR1 MDHEN and CDR2 SYDVKM. The CDR3 covers 14 residues.

This clone was picked up one time. This chain uses TRBV6-5 with TRBJ2-7, with D possibly matching TRBD1 (5 bases). The CDR3 has 16 amino acids. The V gene lost 0 bases and the J gene lost 3 bases, with 15 bases spanning the gap. Germline V gene sequence: CDR1 MNHEY, CDR2 SVGAGI. The CDR3 DNA sequence: TGTGCCAGCAGTTACTCAGAAGGGGAACAATACTACGAGCAGTACTTC. It yields the protein CASSYSEGEQYYEQYF.

The rearrangement joins TRBV4-3 to TRBJ2-7, with TRBD2 matching over 7 bases. Trimming removed 1 base from V and 6 bases from J; junction bases left unmatched: 9. The germline CDR1 and CDR2 sequences are LGHNA and YSLEER. This CDR3 has 15 residues. CDR3 residues: CASSQGSTKRGEQYF. DNA of the CDR3: TGCGCCAGCAGCCAAGGTTCAACGAAGCGGGGCGAGCAGTACTTC.

The J gene is TRBJ1-1, the V gene TRBV4-2; no clear D. Trimming removed 2 bases at V and 0 bases at J, with 13 bases between. The V gene's germline CDR1 is LGHNA and CDR2 YNFKEQ. The CDR3 length is 16 residues. CDR3 nucleotides: TGTGCCAGCAGCCAACCCCCGCAGGAAATGAACACTGAAGCTTTCTTT. Protein product: CASSQPPQEMNTEAFF.

The CDR3 here is CASSSGQGVAEAFF. As DNA, the CDR3 is TGTGCCAGCAGTTCCGGCCAGGGGGTCGCTGAAGCTTTCTTT. The J gene is TRBJ1-1, the V gene TRBV27, with 7 bases lining up with TRBD1. V dropped 4 bases and J dropped 6; count of bases not matched to a gene: 8. There are 14 residues in the CDR3. Germline lookup yields CDR1 MNHEY and CDR2 SMNVEV (reference sequence).

The V and J genes are TRBV15 and TRBJ2-5; maybe TRBD1 (5 bases). This CDR3 is built from 11 residues. V lost 6 bases, J lost 4 bases, and 6 bases lay in between. Germline loops: CDR1 LNHNV, CDR2 YYDKDF (reference sequence). The CDR3 spells CATRGAETQYF. CDR3 bases: TGTGCCACCAGAGGGGCAGAGACCCAGTACTTC.

This rearrangement joins TRBV27 to TRBJ2-3; a possible D gene is TRBD1 (6 bases). CDR1 and CDR2 (germline): MNHEY, SMNVEV (reference sequence). V was trimmed by 8 bases and J by 5 bases, leaving 23 bases between them. The CDR3 length is 16 residues. The CDR3 loop is CASSTGTPNRRDTQYF. As DNA, the CDR3 is TGTGCCAGCTCCACCGGGACACCGAATCGAAGAGATACGCAGTATTTT.

V and J are TRBV6-5 and TRBJ2-7; 8 bases align to TRBD1. The CDR3 covers 15 residues. The germline gives CDR1 MNHEY, CDR2 SVGAGI. V lost 7 bases, J lost 3 bases, and 11 bases stayed unmatched. This CDR3 is CASMWTGQGLYEQYF. The CDR3 nucleotides are TGTGCCAGCATGTGGACAGGACAGGGTCTCTACGAGCAGTACTTC.

V gene TRBV6-5 combines with J gene TRBJ2-3, with 12 nucleotides matching TRBD1. There are 15 residues in the CDR3. Trimming took 2 bases from V and 4 from J; bases not matched to a gene: 1. Germline V lookup: CDR1 MNHEY, CDR2 SVGAGI. The CDR3 nucleotides are TGTGCCAGCAGTTACGGGACAGGGGGCGCAGATACGCAGTATTTT. It specifies CASSYGTGGADTQYF.

CDR3 protein: CASSRTSGGANEQFF. The CDR3 DNA sequence: TGTGCCAGCAGTCGGACTAGCGGGGGGGCCAATGAGCAGTTCTTC. This chain uses TRBV6-1 with TRBJ2-1; 15 bases line up with TRBD2. CDR1 and CDR2 from the germline V gene are MNHNS and SASEGT. The V gene end was trimmed by 5 bases and the J gene end by 6 bases; junction bases not matched to a gene: 2. This CDR3 has 15 residues.

This clone has just one count. CDR3 amino acids: CASSAGSTNTEAFF. CDR3 nucleotide sequence: TGTGCCAGCAGCGCCGGGAGCACGAACACTGAAGCTTTCTTT. The rearrangement links TRBV5-5 to TRBJ1-1; the D is unclear. CDR3 length: 14 residues. From germline, CDR1 is SGHKS and CDR2 YYEKEE (reference sequence). V was shortened by 4 bases and J by 1 base, with 11 bases between the two germline ends.

This rearrangement joins TRBV15 to TRBJ2-1; D remains unclear. Trimming cost V 5 bases and J 8 bases, with 10 bases left between them. Germline V gene lookup returns CDR1 LNHNV and CDR2 YYDKDF (reference sequence). The CDR3 covers 12 residues. This chain's CDR3 is CATSRLNDEQFF. In DNA, the CDR3 is TGTGCCACCAGCCGACTCAACGATGAGCAGTTCTTC.